This entry concerns a single T cell receptor beta chain. Its antigen is still unknown. This record comes from a study of cytotoxic CD8 clonotypes in ibrutinib-treated CLL. About the study: Partial responders around 25, complete 2; roughly 12 progressed and some 15 stayed in remission by median roughly 70 months.

Per germline, CDR1 SGHRS and CDR2 YFSETQ. The ends lost 0 bases at V and 3 bases at J; junction bases unmatched: 13. The CDR3 runs 18 residues. Libraries were prepared by immunoSEQ multiplex PCR; TCRdb keeps only in-frame clonotypes and omits some of them. The repertoire consists of 90,000 to 100,000 clones, with more than 75% occurring once and the leading ten covering under 35%. The study's findings and limits: Clonality increased at ibrutinib response, then returned toward baseline at progression.

Genomic DNA (roughly 2 micrograms) was obtained from cryopreserved PBMCs for construction of TCR beta libraries. The TCR originated in a human donor with chronic lymphocytic leukemia. This chain links TRBV5-1 with TRBJ2-3; 7 bases match TRBD1. The source material was PBMCs, sampled after 12 months of ibrutinib treatment. DNA of the CDR3: TGCGCCAGCAGCTTGGGTTTCCCACAGGGGTTGGGGACAGATACGCAGTATTTT. It is translated as CASSLGFPQGLGTDTQYF. The whole variable domain, filled in from reference TRBV5-1 and TRBJ2-3, reads KAGVTQTPRYLIKTRGQQVTLSCSPISGHRSVSWYQQTPGQGLQFLFEYFSETQRNKGNFPGRFSGRQFSNSRSEMNVSTLELGDSALYLCASSLGFPQGLGTDTQYFGPGTRLTVL.